The 16 T cell receptor beta chains given below trace back to one sample, sequenced in a study of Graves' ophthalmopathy and Graves' hyperthyroidism (dated by TCRdb to 2016 to 2018). For sequencing, an Illumina HiSeq 2000 was employed. For repertoire sequencing, TCR beta CDR3 regions were amplified from RNA transcripts. A first-round RT-PCR used HTBI primers with the Qiagen OneStep RT-PCR kit, followed by a second-round multiplex PCR, size selection and purification. The public reads were reanalyzed by TCRdb: fastp trimming at Q25, MiXCR alignment, in-frame beta chains only. Under each unique CDR3 protein, matching rows form one entry showing the most common genes and DNA. This sample gives some 1.1 million distinct CDR3 sequences in total; about two fifths of them show up just once. Of the sample, roughly 11% falls within the top ten clones. The sequenced material came from peripheral blood or thyroid tissue (not recorded which). Receptors were obtained from an adult man with Graves' hyperthyroidism.

The DNA for the CDR3 is TGCGCCAGCAGGGGTCCTACAGGGGATAAGAGTGGAACCCAGTACTTC. Translated, it gives CASRGPTGDKSGTQYF. V and J are TRBV10-2 and TRBJ2-5; the match to TRBD1 covers 7 bases. CDR3 size: 16 residues. Germline CDR1 WSHSY, CDR2 SAAADI. V shed 6 bases and J 8 bases; nucleotides not matched to a gene: 18.

This clonotype was observed many times. The rearrangement links TRBV5-1 to TRBJ2-7; D unclear. The CDR3 sequence is 15 residues long. Germline values: CDR1 SGHRS, CDR2 YFSETQ. Trimming removed 0 bases at V and 4 bases at J, with 14 bases between. CDR3 protein: CASSLDQAVQYEQYF. The CDR3 bases are TGCGCCAGCAGCTTGGATCAGGCCGTTCAATACGAGCAGTACTTC.

This clonotype was seen ten or more times. In nucleotides, the CDR3 is TGCGCCAGCAGCCAAGATACCCTAACGATGCGGTATGGCTACACCTTC. Its protein product is CASSQDTLTMRYGYTF. The V call is TRBV4-3, the J call TRBJ1-2; D gene ambiguous. V lost 0 bases and J 5 bases, leaving 16 bases between the germline ends. Germline assignment: CDR1 LGHNA and CDR2 YSLEER. The CDR3 is 16 amino acids.

This clonotype has only a few counts. The chain joins TRBV7-2 to TRBJ2-2, with TRBD1 as a possible D gene (6 bases). Trimming took off 5 bases at V and 0 bases at J, with 10 bases between the two ends. The germline gives CDR1 SGHTA, CDR2 FQGNSA. CDR3 length: 15 residues. CDR3 DNA: TGTGCCAGCAGCAAGGGGGAATCGAACACCGGGGAGCTGTTTTTT. Translated: CASSKGESNTGELFF.

This clonotype came up many times. The rearrangement links TRBV29-1 to TRBJ1-1, with D possibly matching TRBD1 (5 bases). Trimming stripped 3 bases from V and 6 bases from J, with 8 bases between. Germline V gene sequence: CDR1 SQVTM, CDR2 ANQGSEA. CDR3 length: 11 amino acids. The CDR3 bases are TGCAGCGTTGACCTGGGGGCTGAAGCTTTCTTT. Its translation is CSVDLGAEAFF.

The J gene is TRBJ1-2, the V gene TRBV10-3; the match to TRBD1 covers 9 bases. Germline CDR1 and CDR2: ENHRY and SYGVKD. CDR3 length equals 14 residues. V lost 8 bases, J lost 2 bases, and 6 bases stayed unmatched. In DNA, the CDR3 is TGTGCCATCGGCGGGACAGGGACCAACTATGGCTACACCTTC. Amino acid sequence: CAIGGTGTNYGYTF.

V and J are TRBV20-1 and TRBJ1-2; perhaps TRBD1 as D (6 bases). The CDR3 covers 12 residues. Per the germline V gene, CDR1 is DFQATT and CDR2 is SNEGSKA (reference sequence). V shed 5 bases and J shed 6 bases, with 13 bases lying between them. Here the CDR3 reads CSADNREDGYTF. DNA for the CDR3: TGCAGTGCTGATAACAGGGAGGATGGCTACACCTTC.

Many counts were recorded for this clonotype. CDR3 residues: CASSLGQAGYEQYF. The CDR3 nucleotides are TGTGCCAGCAGCCTCGGACAGGCGGGGTACGAGCAGTACTTC. The J gene is TRBJ2-7, the V gene TRBV7-2; possibly TRBD1 for D (7 bases). Trimming stripped 5 bases from V and 4 bases from J, with 15 bases between. Germline loops: CDR1 SGHTA, CDR2 FQGNSA. The CDR3 loop spans 14 amino acids.

This clonotype was picked up many times. The rearrangement links TRBV9 to TRBJ2-6, with TRBD1 matching 7 bases. Per germline, CDR1 SGDLS and CDR2 YYNGEE. Germline trimming cut 4 bases from V and 2 bases from J; bases unmatched to any gene: 9. This CDR3 is 17 amino acids long. CDR3: CASSSVQGDTGANVLTF. The CDR3 region has the DNA TGTGCCAGCAGCTCAGTCCAGGGGGATACTGGGGCCAACGTCCTGACTTTC.

V is TRBV2 and J is TRBJ1-2, with TRBD1 as a possible D gene (5 bases). The CDR3 runs 15 residues. Germline values: CDR1 SNHLY, CDR2 FYNNEI. V lost 6 bases to trimming and J lost 4 bases, with 18 bases between them. The CDR3 here is CASSSLGTETYGYTF. CDR3 nucleotides: TGTGCCAGCAGCAGCCTAGGGACGGAAACCTATGGCTACACCTTC.

The chain uses TRBV12-3 or TRBV12-4 and TRBJ2-5, with 7 bases lining up with TRBD2. V dropped 6 bases and J dropped 5; count of bases not matched to a gene: 12. The CDR3 covers 15 residues. The CDR3, as DNA: TGTGCCAGCAGCGTGGGAGATTTGCGGGGGGAGACCCAGTACTTC. This translates into CASSVGDLRGETQYF.

The gene calls are TRBV2 and TRBJ2-7, with D perhaps TRBD2 (6 bases). Germline values: CDR1 SNHLY, CDR2 FYNNEI. CDR3 length: 14 residues. Trimming shortened V by 6 bases and J by 6 bases, and 18 bases separated the two germline ends. In nucleotides, the CDR3 is TGTGCCAGCAGGTATGGAGGGGCAGTCATCGAGCAGTACTTC. It specifies CASRYGGAVIEQYF.

The V gene is TRBV25-1, the J gene TRBJ2-7; D is ambiguous. The CDR3 extends over 15 amino acids. Germline assignment: CDR1 MGHDK and CDR2 SYGVNS. Trimming took off 6 bases at V and 7 bases at J, with 22 bases between the two ends. CDR3 nucleotides: TGTGCCAGCAGACAGAACGGAAGACCTATTAAGGAGCAGTACTTC. It encodes CASRQNGRPIKEQYF.

The sample holds many counts of this clonotype. The gene calls are TRBV9 and TRBJ1-6; 8 bases map to TRBD1. Germline V lookup: CDR1 SGDLS, CDR2 YYNGEE. The V gene end was trimmed by 2 bases and the J gene end by 5 bases; junction bases not matched to a gene: 3. CDR3 length equals 15 residues. In DNA, the CDR3 is TGTGCCAGCAGCGTTTCAGGGGGCCATAATTCACCCCTCCACTTT. Its translation is CASSVSGGHNSPLHF.

This clonotype came up a few times. The chain has TRBV11-2 and TRBJ2-7; possible D gene TRBD1, 5 bases. Trimming took 5 bases from V and 6 from J, leaving 23 bases between them. The CDR3 is 16 amino acids. CDR1 is SGHAT and CDR2 is FQNNGV in the germline V gene. The CDR3 sequence is CASSRILGAYNSEQYF. The CDR3 DNA follows: TGTGCCAGCAGCCGCATCTTAGGGGCCTACAATAGCGAGCAGTACTTC.

With respect to this clonotype: Given a much more abundant clone one base away, this may be a read error. The V and J genes are TRBV6-5 and TRBJ1-5; no clear D gene. The CDR3 spans 14 residues. Germline values: CDR1 MNHEY, CDR2 SVGAGI. V dropped 8 bases and J dropped 6 bases, with 17 bases sitting between them. The CDR3 is CASDKAGEGQPQHF. The CDR3 coding sequence is TGTGCCAGCGATAAGGCTGGGGAGGGTCAGCCCCAGCATTTT.